This T cell receptor (beta chain) was sequenced for a study of blood T cell repertoires in COVID-19 (dated by TCRdb to the early 2020s). Looking at the study overall: Collaborator samples came from the United States, Italy and Spain and covered acute and convalescent phases of COVID-19. The material from the prospective study consisted of cDNA or gDNA derived from T cells, B-cell-depleted T cells, or PBMCs. The dataset comprised deeply sampled blood TCRbeta repertoires from subjects exposed to, actively infected with, or recovered from COVID-19. The repertoires were released in a freely available public database meant as a resource for research on the immune response to SARS-CoV-2. The samples were drawn from the first 160 participants of the ongoing ImmuneRACE study and from 1,254 subjects provided by 6 global collaborators. The sample metadata nearly always contained a de-identified subject ID, COVID-19 status, age in years and sex. Where HLA class I and class II types were available, the types were taken from metadata supplied by the sample provider, not from assay-based typing. Overall study results and their limits: Clinical and demographic metadata were provided uncurated, with the amount varying by source and participant.

Each collaborating institution followed its own protocols to collect whole blood in K2EDTA tubes. For TCRbeta analysis, collaborators shipped samples in one of three forms: frozen whole blood, isolated PBMCs, or DNA extracted from either of those sample types. From the germline V gene (reference sequence), CDR1 is SEHNR and CDR2 is FQNEAQ. The CDR3 runs 16 residues from the cysteine to the phenylalanine. Left in the record is the CDR3 DNA by itself, 48 bases read in frame from the first base. Trimming accounts for 1 base at V and 7 bases at J, while the number of junction bases matched to no gene is 8. TCRbeta CDR3 regions were amplified from genomic DNA using the immunoSEQ Assay, a bias-controlled multiplex PCR. The authors' analysis ran thus. Nucleated cell counts per sample were estimated from amplification of reference gene primers within the assay. Sequence reads were collapsed and filtered to measure the absolute abundance of every unique TCRbeta CDR3 rearrangement. For each sample, productive Simpson clonality was calculated by taking the square root of Simpson's diversity index across productive rearrangements. Held by TCRdb, this immuneACCESS table contains in-frame sequences only and omits some clones. Under half of the omission traces to an unresolved V gene where checked; the cause of the rest is unknown. V and J calls and clone size follow that table, whereas D and trimming were derived from the DNA. The sample table shows some 110,000 clones, and around four fifths are seen once. The ten biggest clones cover 7.9% of the sample.

On this clone itself: The clone's antigen remains unknown. The input lacks base qualities; no much larger clone sits a single base away.

This sequence uses TRBV7-9 and TRBJ2-2, with TRBD1 matching 8 junction bases. The sequenced material came from peripheral blood. The clonotype comes from an older man with acute or convalescent COVID-19. Here is the DNA: TGTGCCAGCAGCTTAGGGACAGGGAGGTACGGCGGGGAGCTGTTTTTT. It translates to CASSLGTGRYGGELFF.